The entry below gives a single TCR beta chain sequence along with its context. The data belong to a study of OX40 agonist ivuxolimab in advanced cancers. The protocol was immunoSEQ multiplex PCR, while the TCRdb copy is restricted to in-frame clones and leaves out a portion. The profile shows 25,000 to 35,000 clones, around 88% of them singletons. CDR1 SGHNT and CDR2 YYREEE come from the germline V gene (reference sequence). The CDR3 spans 16 residues. V dropped 0 bases and J dropped 2 bases, with 12 bases sitting between them. J is TRBJ2-1 and V is TRBV5-4; possible D gene TRBD2, 6 bases. The starting material was CD4+ or CD8+ T cells sorted from blood, obtained in a trial of the OX40 agonist ivuxolimab. This sequence was found in an adult with an advanced solid tumor such as melanoma, head and neck, liver or kidney cancer. CDR3 nucleotides: TGTGCCAGCAGCTTGGCCGTGGGAGGACCCTACAATGAGCAGTTCTTC. It is translated as CASSLAVGGPYNEQFF.